This record concerns one T cell receptor (beta chain) sequence. Which antigen it targets is not known. Base qualities are not at hand, and no much larger clone is one base apart. The entire isolated RNA was reverse transcribed using the High Capacity cDNA Reverse Transcription Kit, and thus expressed TCRB transcripts were sequenced. For stem cell-like memory T cell samples, survey-depth immunoSEQ sequencing was used, averaging about 1 million total reads per sample. Sorted cells were lysed in RLT buffer, and RNA was extracted using DNase-treated RNeasy Micro or Mini kits according to cell number. To prevent cross-contamination, every cell subset was processed on its own, while patient and healthy donor samples were processed together. The immunoSEQ multiplex PCR was used to amplify TCRB sequences from cDNA, yielding 87-bp fragments that span the CDR3 region. Amplicons were sequenced on the Illumina HiSeq platform. In the original analysis: PCR bias was computationally corrected using synthetic template baselines, reads within Hamming distance 2 were collapsed, and singletons that could not be merged were discarded. By aligning reads against IMGT, V, D and J genes, CDR3 length, and insertions or deletions at six rearrangement sites were assigned. Within each subset, clonotype counts were normalized to sorted cell number, and only after that were true diversity and Gini coefficients computed with the tcR R package. The overlap coefficient, calculated on TCRB nucleotide sequences, was used to measure repertoire sharing. The immuneACCESS repertoire file appears here via TCRdb, limited to in-frame rearrangements. These files lack a portion of the clones; in checked studies, under half of the deficit traces to unresolved V genes, and the cause of the others is not known. The DNA was the basis for D and trimming; V, J and clone size are from that table. The sample contains some 48,000 clones, approximately 40% of them found a single time. Less than 0.15% of the sample is in the top ten clones.

The data originate from a study of beta chain features in type 1 diabetes (dated by TCRdb to the late 2010s). Looking at the study overall: Mean age, gender distribution, total cell number and subset yield did not differ between patients and healthy donors. Regulatory and stem cell-like memory subsets were obtained from only 8 patients and about 8 healthy donors, while naive and central memory subsets were obtained from all 30 or so donors. A total of over 95,000,000 sorted cells were examined across all samples, and RNA yield correlated strongly with the number of cells per subset. The study compared TCRB repertoires of sorted circulating CD4+ T cell subsets between recently diagnosed type 1 diabetes patients and matched healthy donors.

Each donor gave one peripheral blood draw, approximately 0.11 L on average, collected into heparinised tubes. Using a panel that included CD45RO, CCR7, CD25, CD127, CD95 and CD27, naive, central memory, regulatory and stem cell-like memory CD4+ T cells were sorted on a BD FACSAria II. All sorted populations exceeded 95% purity. PBMCs were isolated right away by Lymphoprep density gradient centrifugation and were stained directly, without culture. So that batch effects would be minimized, each experiment stained and sorted samples in pairs, pairing one healthy donor with one patient. Taken from the germline V gene, the CDR1 and CDR2 loops are SGHTA and FQGTGA. The cysteine opens and the phenylalanine closes a CDR3 of 18 amino acids. The only DNA kept is the CDR3, 54 bases in frame from the first base. The V end loses 1 base and the J end loses 6 bases, and a stretch of 21 bases separates them. Broader findings and caveats from the paper: Sequencing cDNA rather than genomic DNA could over-represent highly expressing activated cells, although activation and CD3 levels did not differ between groups. Because the HLA sub-analyses included only small numbers of individuals, any influence of HLA type on TCRB rearrangement was left unresolved. At VDJ recombination sites, type 1 diabetes patients had fewer insertions and more deleted nucleotides, which implies abnormalities in thymic rearrangement. Naive, central memory and regulatory TCRB repertoires appeared to be more alike among patients than among healthy donors. In all four CD4+ subsets, TCRB CDR3 length was moderately but significantly shorter in type 1 diabetes patients. PCR may preferentially amplify shorter templates, but because patient and control samples were amplified and corrected together, any resulting skew would affect both groups equally.

Sequencing was carried out using stem cell memory CD4+ T cells from blood. The cell subset or site label of this sample denotes: stem cell-like memory CD4+ T cells. This clonotype was sampled from a man aged 25-45 years with type 1 diabetes. The rearranged chain carries TRBV7-3 and TRBJ2-2; D gene: possibly TRBD1, on 5 matching bases. CDR3 protein: CASSLNLLSQGRAGELFF. The base sequence is TGTGCCAGCAGCTTAAATCTCCTCTCCCAGGGTCGAGCCGGGGAGCTGTTTTTT.